This is a list of T cell receptor beta chains from one sample in a study of T-cell reconstitution after alpha-beta-depleted transplantation in children. Using its own MiXCR run on the PCR reads, TCRdb lists one record per CDR3 protein. The sample consists of about 200,000 distinct CDR3 sequences, 5% to 6.5% of them appearing once. The starting material was PBMCs, obtained before TCRalphabeta/CD19-depleted stem cell transplant. The receptors originated from a girl under three years old with combined immunodeficiency, due to receive a stem cell transplant. Each CDR3 is given with its conserved first and last residue. Fields, in order: clone size, V gene, CDR3 protein. Rows may omit the clone size; those that give it use once, few, many or a size class.

>many|TRBV20-1
CSARDLASGANTGELFF
>many|TRBV7-2
CASSLGTGGPSYEQYF
>many|TRBV13
CASSLGGSWETQYF
>many|TRBV28
CASSFAGGPADTQYF
>many|TRBV28
CASSFRLADTQYF
>many|TRBV29-1
CSVEEARAQVEVDTQYF
>many|TRBV4-1
CASSHYTGSPRGENEQFF
>many|TRBV14
CASSPTSGTDTQYF
>few|TRBV25-1
CASSEFGGPETQYF
>few|TRBV28
CASSPQSGYTF
>few|TRBV20-1
CSASRAGGLSYEQYF
>few|TRBV14
CASSQRQTGAGELFF
>few|TRBV6-2/TRBV6-3
CASSYSPLGYNEQFF
>many|TRBV27
CASSPTSGGTGELFF
>few|TRBV5-1
CASSLGQGAEGGYTF
>many|TRBV5-1
CASSLEASNTGELFF
>NA|TRBV27
CASSLFPEVHEQYF
>many|TRBV2
CASSEFRGSSYNEQFF
>many|TRBV25-1
CASTSEVYQETQYF
>many|TRBV12-3/TRBV12-4
CASDLSGISNQPQHF
>few|TRBV27
CASGWLGQGREVLNTEAFF
>few|TRBV29-1
CSARQVPFENEQFF
>many|TRBV27
CASSQFTGELFF
>NA|TRBV5-8
CASSNPDRVRFNYGYTF
>many|TRBV29-1
CSVVIVDRPNYGYTF
>many|TRBV27
CASSLVSSYEQYF
>many|TRBV4-1
CASSPQEWGLMNTEAFF
>many|TRBV7-2
CASSPRTGWGVYNEQFF
>many|TRBV6-2/TRBV6-3
CASSYPTGLKIRSLHF
>many|TRBV7-9
CASSLLTGLNTEAFF
>many|TRBV6-5
CASTNGGTGELFF
>many|TRBV21-1
CASSATPDLLTYEQYF
>NA|TRBV11-1
CASSTSGTGARIREKLFF
>many|TRBV11-2
CASSLDGRRGRSYNEQFF
>many|TRBV5-1
CASSGRLAGGVNEQFF
>many|TRBV7-2
CASSQLTGLVGYEQYF
>many|TRBV6-2/TRBV6-3
CASSYSLYEQYF
>many|TRBV5-1
CASSFELAGISGANVLTF
>NA|TRBV6-6
CASNSGGNEQFF
>many|TRBV20-1
CSAFPTGGPNQPQHF
>many|TRBV30
CAWREPGQGSYEQYF
>many|TRBV5-1
CASSLSPGTGLSNQPQHF
>few|TRBV5-1
CASSSPLQRGAYNEQFF
>many|TRBV9
CASSTRLSSYNEQFF
>many|TRBV7-9
CASSLRDRPNYGYTF
>many|TRBV20-1
CSARDGTPSSYEQYF
>NA|TRBV27
CASSLEGTSGTYEQYF
>many|TRBV20-1
CSATLGEGARFGYTF
>many|TRBV29-1
CSAPVGSNEQFF
>few|TRBV5-1
CASNQAGGPNTGELFF